This paragraph covers one T cell receptor (beta chain) sequence. Its antigen is still unknown. From alopecia areata patients, lesional scalp punch biopsies and peripheral blood were collected. PBMCs yielded sorted CD4+ and CD8+ T cells. This entry belongs to a study of CD8+ T cells in alopecia areata. Broader study findings: Across lesional scalp, and particularly alopecia totalis/universalis, clonality surpassed that of normal scalp. The study found TCR sharing across patients less clear than in mice, possibly for HLA reasons.

Once RNA had been extracted, it was reverse transcribed into cDNA to act as the sequencing template. The protocol was immunoSEQ multiplex PCR, while the TCRdb copy is restricted to in-frame clones and leaves out a portion. Of around 80,000 clones listed, roughly half were seen once; the top ten hold around 5.7%. The sequence was collected from a human donor with alopecia areata. Material for sequencing was NKG2D-high CD8+ T cells sorted from blood.

CDR3 in amino acids: CASSPGGGGELFF. CDR3 sequence (DNA): TGCGCCAGCAGCCCCGGGGGGGGCGGGGAGCTGTTTTTT. The rearrangement uses TRBV4-1 and TRBJ2-2, with 8 bases identical to TRBD2. The length of the CDR3 is 13 residues. The V segment lost 4 bases and the J segment 7 bases; nucleotides outside the gene matches: 2. The germline V gene encodes CDR1 MGHRA and CDR2 YSYEKL.